This T cell receptor (beta chain) was retrieved from a study of identical twins. This clonotype has ten or more counts. Its target is unknown. A template switching step contributed a universal primer site, while unique molecular identifiers were present in the cDNA. Via MiXCR, TCRdb re-called the 5' RACE reads, giving one row per CDR3 protein. The repertoire holds about 700,000 distinct CDR3 sequences, around 8.6% seen once, with approximately 0.96% in the top ten. Everyone who donated was a healthy Caucasian. The CDR3 loop spans 13 amino acids. Trimming cost V 8 bases and J 3 bases, with 9 bases left between them. Germline CDR1 and CDR2: KGHDR and SFDVKD. Study-level findings and limits: Conclusions came from cross-sectional statistical analysis, not from following the same donors. Twin pairs' shared out-of-frame alpha sequences were enriched in low generation probability.

Separately, the same data were catalogued under a study of yellow fever vaccine responses in identical twins.

The receptor comes from a woman aged 18-35 years in good health. The sample consisted of PBMCs. This chain uses TRBV24-1 with TRBJ2-2; the D is unclear. In DNA, the CDR3 is TGTGCCACCAATTACAAGCACACCGGGGAGCTGTTTTTT. It codes for CATNYKHTGELFF.